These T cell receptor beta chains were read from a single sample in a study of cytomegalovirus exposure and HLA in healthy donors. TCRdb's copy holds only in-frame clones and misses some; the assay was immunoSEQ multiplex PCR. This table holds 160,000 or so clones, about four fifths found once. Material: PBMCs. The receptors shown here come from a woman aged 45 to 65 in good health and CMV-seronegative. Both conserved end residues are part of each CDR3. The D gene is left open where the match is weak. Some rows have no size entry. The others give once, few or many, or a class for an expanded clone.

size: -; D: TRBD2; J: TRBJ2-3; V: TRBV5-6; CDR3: CASSLRAGGRTDTQYF; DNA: TGTGCCAGCAGCTTGCGGGCGGGAGGGCGCACAGATACGCAGTATTTT
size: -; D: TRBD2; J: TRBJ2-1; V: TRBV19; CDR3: CATTPQAGARNEQFF; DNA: TGTGCCACCACCCCCCAGGCGGGAGCTCGAAATGAGCAGTTCTTC
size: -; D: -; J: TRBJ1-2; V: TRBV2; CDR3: CASKDRGIYGYTF; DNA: TGTGCCAGCAAAGACAGAGGCATATATGGCTACACCTTC
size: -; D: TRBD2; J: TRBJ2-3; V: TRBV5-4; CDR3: CASSLTAGGADTQYF; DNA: TGTGCCAGCAGCTTGACAGCGGGAGGGGCAGATACGCAGTATTTT
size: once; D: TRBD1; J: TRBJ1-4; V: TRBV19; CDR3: CASRGQATNEKLFF; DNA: TGTGCCAGTCGAGGACAGGCAACTAATGAAAAACTGTTTTTT
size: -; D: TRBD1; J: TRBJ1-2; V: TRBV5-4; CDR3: CATLDRGLSGYTF; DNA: TGTGCCACTCTGGACAGGGGTTTGAGTGGCTACACCTTC
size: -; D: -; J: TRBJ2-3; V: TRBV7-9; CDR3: CSSSSTSTWGSTDTQYF; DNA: TGTTCCAGCAGCTCCACTTCTACGTGGGGCAGCACAGATACGCAGTATTTT
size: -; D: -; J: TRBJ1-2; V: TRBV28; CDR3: CASSFGGNYGYTF; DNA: TGTGCCAGCAGTTTCGGCGGAAACTATGGCTACACCTTC
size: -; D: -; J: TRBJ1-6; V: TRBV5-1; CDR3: CASSLGHGGYNSPLHF; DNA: TGCGCCAGCAGCCTAGGACATGGGGGGTATAATTCACCCCTCCACTTT
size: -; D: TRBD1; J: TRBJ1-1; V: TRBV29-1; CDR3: CSVEGKFPGGLDTEAFF; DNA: TGCAGCGTTGAAGGGAAGTTCCCAGGGGGCCTTGACACTGAAGCTTTCTTT
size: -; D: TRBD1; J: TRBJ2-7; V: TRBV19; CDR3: CASSTPGQGTYEQYF; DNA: TGTGCCAGTAGTACCCCGGGACAGGGAACGTACGAGCAGTACTTC
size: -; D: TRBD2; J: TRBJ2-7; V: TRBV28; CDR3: CASSFGLLAGTYEQYF; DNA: TGTGCCAGCAGTTTTGGACTACTAGCGGGAACCTACGAGCAGTACTTC
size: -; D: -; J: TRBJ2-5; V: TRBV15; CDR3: CATSRPMEKTQYF; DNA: TGTGCCACCAGCAGACCAATGGAGAAGACCCAGTACTTC
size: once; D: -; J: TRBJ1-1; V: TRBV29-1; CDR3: CSVERRGGAEAFF; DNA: TGCAGCGTTGAAAGGAGGGGAGGCGCTGAAGCTTTCTTT
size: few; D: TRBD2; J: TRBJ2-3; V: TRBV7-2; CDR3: CASSLVGGAFTDTQYF; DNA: TGTGCCAGCAGCTTAGTCGGGGGGGCCTTCACAGATACGCAGTATTTT
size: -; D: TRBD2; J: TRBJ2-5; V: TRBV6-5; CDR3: CASSPAGTKGETQYF; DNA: TGTGCCAGCAGCCCCGCCGGGACTAAAGGAGAGACCCAGTACTTC
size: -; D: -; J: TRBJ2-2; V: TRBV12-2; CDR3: CASRPYTGELFF; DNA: TGTGCAAGTCGCCCGTACACCGGGGAGCTGTTTTTT
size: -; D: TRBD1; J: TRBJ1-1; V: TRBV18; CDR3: CASSPLTGVGNTEAFF; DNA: TGTGCCAGCTCACCTTTAACAGGGGTTGGGAACACTGAAGCTTTCTTT
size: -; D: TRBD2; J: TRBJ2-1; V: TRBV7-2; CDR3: CASSLASGRDAYNEQFF; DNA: TGTGCCAGCAGCTTGGCTAGCGGGAGGGACGCGTACAATGAGCAGTTCTTC
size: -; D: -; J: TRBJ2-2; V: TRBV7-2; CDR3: CASSSQGTGELFF; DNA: TGTGCCAGCAGCTCACAGGGCACCGGGGAGCTGTTTTTT
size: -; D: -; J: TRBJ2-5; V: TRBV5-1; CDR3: CASSEQGNVETQYF; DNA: TGCGCCAGCAGCGAGCAGGGGAACGTGGAGACCCAGTACTTC
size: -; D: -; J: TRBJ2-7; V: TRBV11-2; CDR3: CASSLLGRAYEQYF; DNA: TGTGCCAGCAGCTTATTAGGCAGGGCCTACGAGCAGTACTTC
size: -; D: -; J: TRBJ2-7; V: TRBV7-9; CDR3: CASSLSVPQQYF; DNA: TGTGCCAGCAGCTTATCCGTTCCTCAGCAGTACTTC
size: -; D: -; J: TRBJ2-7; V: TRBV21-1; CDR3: CASSTTYEQYF; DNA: TGTGCCAGCAGCACTACCTACGAGCAGTACTTC
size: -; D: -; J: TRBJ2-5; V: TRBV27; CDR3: CASSLMRGETQYF; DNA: TGTGCCAGCAGTTTAATGAGAGGGGAGACCCAGTACTTC
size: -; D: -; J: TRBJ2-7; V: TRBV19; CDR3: CASSIGQPYEQYF; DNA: TGTGCCAGTAGTATCGGACAGCCGTACGAGCAGTACTTC
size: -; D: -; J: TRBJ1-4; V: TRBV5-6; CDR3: CASSQRTASPEKLFF; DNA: TGTGCCAGCAGCCAAAGGACAGCGTCCCCTGAAAAACTGTTTTTT
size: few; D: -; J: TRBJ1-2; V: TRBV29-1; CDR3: CSGKLGDGYTF; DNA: TGCAGCGGGAAATTGGGAGATGGCTACACCTTC
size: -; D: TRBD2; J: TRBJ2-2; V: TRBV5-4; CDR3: CASSLTSGLNTGELFF; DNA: TGTGCCAGCAGCTTGACTAGCGGCTTGAACACCGGGGAGCTGTTTTTT
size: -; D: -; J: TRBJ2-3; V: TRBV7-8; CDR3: CASSARLRTDTQYF; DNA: TGTGCCAGCAGCGCACGACTGCGCACAGATACGCAGTATTTT
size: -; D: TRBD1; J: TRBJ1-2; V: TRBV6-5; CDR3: CAIGTGGYGYTF; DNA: TGTGCCATCGGGACAGGGGGATATGGCTACACCTTC
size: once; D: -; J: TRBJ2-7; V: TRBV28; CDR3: CASSLTGQIYEQYF; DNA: TGTGCCAGCAGTTTAACCGGACAGATCTACGAGCAGTACTTC
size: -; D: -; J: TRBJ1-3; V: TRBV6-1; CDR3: CASSGARVNTIYF; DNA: TGTGCCAGCAGTGGGGCCAGGGTGAACACCATATATTTT
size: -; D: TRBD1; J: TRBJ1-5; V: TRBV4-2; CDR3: CASSQGRTGGFQPQHF; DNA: TGTGCCAGCAGCCAAGGTAGGACAGGGGGCTTTCAGCCCCAGCATTTT
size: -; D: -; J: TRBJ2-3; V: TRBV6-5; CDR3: CASSQRNTQYF; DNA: TGTGCCAGCAGCCAGCGGAATACGCAGTATTTT
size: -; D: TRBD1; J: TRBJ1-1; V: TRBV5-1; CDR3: CASSSDRGDTEAFF; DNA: TGCGCCAGCAGCTCCGACAGGGGAGACACTGAAGCTTTCTTT
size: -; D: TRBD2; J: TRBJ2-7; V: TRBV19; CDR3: CASSIGGSSYEQYF; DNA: TGTGCCAGTAGTATCGGGGGGAGCTCCTACGAGCAGTACTTC